Presented here are 12 T cell receptor beta chains from one specimen sequenced in a study of shared clonotypes between healthy human individuals. Assay used: immunoSEQ multiplex PCR; TCRdb lists only in-frame clones, some missing. The data show hundreds of thousands of clones, over 65% seen once. Material: memory CD4+ T cells sorted from blood. Subset: CD45RA-negative fraction. Source of these receptors: a man aged 25 to 40 in good health.

The CDR3 spells CASSERETSTDTQYF. Written as DNA, the CDR3 is TGCGCCAGCAGTGAGAGGGAAACTAGCACAGATACGCAGTATTTT. The genes are TRBV10-1 and TRBJ2-3; D is ambiguous. Trimming took off 2 bases at V and 0 bases at J, with 9 bases between the two ends. This CDR3 is built from 15 residues. Germline V gene sequence: CDR1 WNHNN, CDR2 SYGVQD (reference sequence).

This rearrangement joins TRBV5-4 to TRBJ1-1; TRBD1 is a possible D gene (5 bases). Germline V lookup: CDR1 SGHNT, CDR2 YYREEE (reference sequence). The CDR3 extends over 15 amino acids. The ends were cut back, 4 bases at V and 5 bases at J, with 18 bases in the middle. The CDR3 sequence is CASSRITQGGTEAFF. CDR3 nucleotide sequence: TGTGCCAGCAGCCGGATAACCCAGGGCGGTACTGAAGCTTTCTTT.

The V gene is TRBV28, the J gene TRBJ2-5; D gene ambiguous. V lost 3 bases, J lost 2 bases, and 7 bases lay in between. CDR1 MDHEN and CDR2 SYDVKM come from the germline V gene. The CDR3 runs to 13 residues. CDR3: CASSLALQETQYF. The CDR3 DNA reads TGTGCCAGCAGTTTGGCGCTACAAGAGACCCAGTACTTC.

Of note for this clone: A much larger clone lies a single base off, so this may be a read error. Here the CDR3 DNA reads TGTGCCAGCAGCAACCGACTAGCGGGAGCTAATGAGCAGTTCTTC. Translating gives CASSNRLAGANEQFF. The chain links TRBV7-2 to TRBJ2-1, with 12 bases matching TRBD2. The CDR3 has 15 residues. The germline V gene has CDR1 SGHTA and CDR2 FQGNSA. The trim removed 5 bases at V and 7 bases at J, leaving 6 bases unmatched.

In this sample, this clone turned up once. This chain links TRBV29-1 with TRBJ2-3, with 9 bases identical to TRBD2. The CDR3 loop spans 13 amino acids. V gave up 6 bases and J gave up 3 bases; unmatched junction bases: 4. The germline V gene encodes CDR1 SQVTM and CDR2 ANQGSEA. The CDR3, as DNA: TGCAGCGTGAGGGGACTAGCAACAGATACGCAGTATTTT. This gives the protein CSVRGLATDTQYF.

V and J are TRBV4-1 and TRBJ2-5; the D gene is possibly TRBD2 (5 bases). The CDR3 is 15 amino acids. Looked up from germline, CDR1 is MGHRA and CDR2 is YSYEKL. V lost 0 bases to trimming and J lost 3 bases, with 11 bases between them. This CDR3 is CASSQDLAQEETQYF. In nucleotides, the CDR3 is TGCGCCAGCAGCCAAGACCTAGCACAAGAAGAGACCCAGTACTTC.

This clone turned up a few times. The J gene is TRBJ1-2, the V gene TRBV28; 9 bases map to TRBD1. V shed 2 bases, J shed 4 bases, and the junction held 11 bases outside the gene matches. The germline CDR1 and CDR2 sequences are MDHEN and SYDVKM. This CDR3 spans 17 amino acids. The CDR3 here is CASSLTGTGTISYGYTF. CDR3 sequence (DNA): TGTGCCAGCAGTTTAACGGGGACAGGGACTATATCCTATGGCTACACCTTC.

The table lists this clone with a few counts. The chain has TRBV15 and TRBJ1-5; 7 bases fit TRBD1. The CDR3 has 16 residues. J gave up 7 bases and V 0 bases, and 9 bases lay outside the gene matches. Germline V gives CDR1 LNHNV, CDR2 YYDKDF (reference sequence). The CDR3 spells CATSRDLTGVGQPQHF. The CDR3 nucleotides read TGTGCCACCAGCAGAGATTTAACAGGGGTTGGGCAGCCCCAGCATTTT.

The rearrangement links TRBV7-6 to TRBJ2-7; D unresolved. V was cut by 5 bases and J by 10 bases, with 12 bases left in between. Germline lookup yields CDR1 SGHVS and CDR2 FNYEAQ. This CDR3 comprises 11 residues. CDR3: CASSLEVVQYF. CDR3 nucleotides: TGTGCCAGCAGCCTCGAGGTTGTTCAGTACTTC.

This clone was seen a single time. The V gene is TRBV7-7, the J gene TRBJ2-3, with D hard to call. There are 13 residues in the CDR3. The germline V gene encodes CDR1 SSHAT and CDR2 FNYEAQ (reference sequence). Trimming shortened V by 2 bases and J by 6 bases, and 9 bases separated the two germline ends. The DNA of the CDR3 is TGTGCCAGCAGCTTATCCCCCCGGGATACGCAGTATTTT. It codes for CASSLSPRDTQYF.

This clone appeared a single time. The chain employs TRBV6-5 and TRBJ2-2; D is tentatively TRBD1 or TRBD2 (5 bases each). CDR1 is MNHEY and CDR2 is SVGAGI in the germline V gene. V lost 8 bases and J lost 6, with 10 bases in between. The CDR3 covers 12 residues. The CDR3 DNA reads as TGTGCCAGCGGGACCCGGGCCGGGGAGCTGTTTTTT. Its protein is CASGTRAGELFF.

V and J are TRBV21-1 and TRBJ2-3; no DNA check was done on the table's D call, TRBD1. TRBV21-1 is a listed pseudogene. CDR3 length equals 15 residues. The CDR3 DNA reads as TGTGCCCTCACCCCCCGGACAACCTACACAGATACGCAGTATTTT. Its translation is CALTPRTTYTDTQYF.